This T cell receptor (beta chain) was sequenced in a study of blood T cells in healthy people across ages. The study's findings and limits: Higher diversity and more naive CD4+ cells were features of long-lived donors, compared to aged donors. Higher naive T cell percentage went strongly together with higher TCR beta diversity. CMV status of donors was not determined, possibly confounding expanded clonotype changes.

The CDR3 length is 16 residues. The trim removed 0 bases at V and 4 bases at J, leaving 7 bases unmatched. Germline V gives CDR1 SGHRS, CDR2 YFSETQ. Combining a sample-barcoded 5' primer with a J-beta primer mix, a second PCR ran for roughly 7 to 12 cycles. The authors tagged each cDNA molecule using a template-switch adaptor with 12 random nucleotides. TCRdb re-derived calls from the 5' RACE reads in MiXCR, one entry per CDR3 protein. The profile shows about 680,000 distinct CDR3 sequences, around half of them singletons. About this clonotype: Its antigen is undetermined.

The rearrangement uses TRBV5-1 and TRBJ2-3, with 8 bases matching TRBD2. The material sequenced was blood. This TCR derives from a woman between 55 and 75 years old in good health. This CDR3 reads CASSLVGSGKSDTQYF. CDR3 bases: TGCGCCAGCAGCTTGGTTGGTAGCGGGAAGTCAGATACGCAGTATTTT.